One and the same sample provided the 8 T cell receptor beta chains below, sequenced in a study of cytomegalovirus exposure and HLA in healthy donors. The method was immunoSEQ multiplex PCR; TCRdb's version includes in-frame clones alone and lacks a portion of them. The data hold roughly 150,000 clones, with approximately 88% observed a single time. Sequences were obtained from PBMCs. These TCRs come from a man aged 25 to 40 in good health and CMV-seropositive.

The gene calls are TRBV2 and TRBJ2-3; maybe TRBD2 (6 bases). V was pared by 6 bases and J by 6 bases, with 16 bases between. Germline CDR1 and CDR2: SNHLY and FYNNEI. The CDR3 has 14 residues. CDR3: CASSPLGGLDTQYF. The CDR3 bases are TGTGCCAGCAGCCCTCTGGGGGGACTGGATACGCAGTATTTT.

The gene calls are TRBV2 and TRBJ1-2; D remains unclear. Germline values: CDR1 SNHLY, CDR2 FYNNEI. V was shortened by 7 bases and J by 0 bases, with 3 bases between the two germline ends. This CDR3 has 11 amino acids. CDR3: CASTSNYGYTF. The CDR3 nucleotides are TGTGCCAGCACCTCTAACTATGGCTACACCTTC.

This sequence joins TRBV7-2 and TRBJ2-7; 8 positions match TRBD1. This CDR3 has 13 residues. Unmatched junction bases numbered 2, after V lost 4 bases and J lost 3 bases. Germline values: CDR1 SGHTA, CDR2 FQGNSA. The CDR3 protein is CASSSGGGYEQYF. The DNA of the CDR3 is TGTGCCAGCAGCTCAGGGGGCGGCTACGAGCAGTACTTC. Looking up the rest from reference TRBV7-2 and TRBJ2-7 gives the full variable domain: GAGVSQSPSNKVTEKGKDVELRCDPISGHTALYWYRQSLGQGLEFLIYFQGNSAPDKSGLPSDRFSAERTGGSVSTLTIQRTQQEDSAVYLCASSSGGGYEQYFGPGTRLTVT.

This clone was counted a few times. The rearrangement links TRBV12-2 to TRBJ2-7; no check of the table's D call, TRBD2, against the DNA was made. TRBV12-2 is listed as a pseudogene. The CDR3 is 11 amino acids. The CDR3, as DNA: TGTGCAAGTCGCTTTCCTTACGAGCAGTACTTC. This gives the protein CASRFPYEQYF.

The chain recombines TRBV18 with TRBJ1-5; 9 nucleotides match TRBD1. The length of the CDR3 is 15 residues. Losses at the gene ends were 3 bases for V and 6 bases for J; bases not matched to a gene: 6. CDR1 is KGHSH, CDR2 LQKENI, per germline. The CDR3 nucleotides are TGTGCCAGCTCACCCGGGACAGGGTTGTCTCAGCCCCAGCATTTT. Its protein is CASSPGTGLSQPQHF.

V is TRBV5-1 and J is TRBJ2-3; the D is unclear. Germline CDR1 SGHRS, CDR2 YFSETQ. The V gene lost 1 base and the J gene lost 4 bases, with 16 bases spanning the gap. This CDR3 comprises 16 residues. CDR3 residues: CASSLSTAVSPDTQYF. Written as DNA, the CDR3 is TGCGCCAGCAGCTTGAGTACAGCCGTATCCCCAGATACGCAGTATTTT. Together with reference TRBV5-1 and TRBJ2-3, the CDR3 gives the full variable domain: KAGVTQTPRYLIKTRGQQVTLSCSPISGHRSVSWYQQTPGQGLQFLFEYFSETQRNKGNFPGRFSGRQFSNSRSEMNVSTLELGDSALYLCASSLSTAVSPDTQYFGPGTRLTVL.

CDR3 protein: CASSLGGSTYPPQHF. The DNA for the CDR3 is TGTGCCAGTTCCCTTGGGGGCTCGACATACCCGCCCCAGCATTTT. The rearrangement uses TRBV19 and TRBJ1-5; D possibly corresponds to TRBD1 (6 bases). V lost 8 bases to trimming and J lost 9 bases, with 23 bases between them. Germline V CDR1 and CDR2: LNHDA, SQIVND (reference sequence). This CDR3 contains 15 residues.

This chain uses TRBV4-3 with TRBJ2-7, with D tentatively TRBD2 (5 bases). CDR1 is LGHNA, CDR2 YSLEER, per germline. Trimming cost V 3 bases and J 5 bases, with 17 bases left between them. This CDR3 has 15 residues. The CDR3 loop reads CASSQDRDPPHEQYF. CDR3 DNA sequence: TGCGCCAGCAGCCAGGACCGGGATCCCCCCCACGAGCAGTACTTC.